The 9 T cell receptor beta chains given below trace back to one sample, sequenced in a study of T cell repertoires in cytomegalovirus infection (dated by TCRdb to about 2019). This specimen's treatment or condition label, per the study, means: in vitro stimulation with specific CMV peptide epitopes to enrich CMV-specific T cells. TCRdb shows the sequencer as Illumina HiSeq 1500. TCRdb's own reprocessing of the public reads used fastp at Q25 and MiXCR and kept productive beta chains. Merged by CDR3 protein, the rows form single entries marked with the most common genes and DNA. The sample contains about 830,000 distinct CDR3 sequences, approximately 30% of them found a single time. The ten largest clonotypes hold 9.5% to 15% of the sample. Their specific antigens are unknown. The material was cultured CD8+ T cells from PBMCs, obtained from culture after CMV antigen stimulation. The origin of the receptors is a human donor in good health (CMV status not recorded). Some clones in this sample may be carry-over from other donors' samples.

This clonotype was seen only a few times. This chain connects TRBV2 to TRBJ2-7; TRBD1 agrees at 11 bases. J was trimmed by 2 bases and V by 9 bases; bases with no gene match: 3. Germline assignment: CDR1 SNHLY and CDR2 FYNNEI. The CDR3 loop spans 13 amino acids. CDR3 coding DNA: TGTGCCAGGGGGACAGGGGGAGCCTACGAGCAGTACTTC. As protein: CARGTGGAYEQYF. The full variable domain, completed using reference TRBV2 and TRBJ2-7, is EPEVTQTPSHQVTQMGQEVILRCVPISNHLYFYWYRQILGQKVEFLVSFYNNEISEKSEIFDDQFSVERPDGSNFTLKIRSTKLEDSAMYFCARGTGGAYEQYFGPGTRLTVT.

This clonotype was counted ten times or more. The V gene is TRBV7-9, the J gene TRBJ1-2; D gene ambiguous. The V gene lost 4 bases and the J gene lost 6 bases, with 12 bases spanning the gap. The CDR3 length is 13 residues. The germline V gene encodes CDR1 SEHNR and CDR2 FQNEAQ (reference sequence). CDR3 nucleotides: TGTGCCAGCAGCTCTGCCCAATCCCATGGCTACACCTTC. Protein sequence: CASSSAQSHGYTF.

This clonotype appeared a few times. The chain carries TRBV4-1 and TRBJ2-7, with unresolved D. Germline V gives CDR1 MGHRA, CDR2 YSYEKL. V was pared by 0 bases and J by 3 bases, with 9 bases between. The length of the CDR3 is 14 residues. The CDR3 spells CASSQDYGNYEQYV. The CDR3 DNA sequence: TGCGCCAGCAGCCAAGATTACGGAAACTACGAGCAGTACGTC.

The rearrangement links TRBV27 to TRBJ2-5, with D perhaps matching TRBD1 (5 bases). The CDR3 spans 15 residues. Between the trimmed V and J ends, which lost 5 bases and 5 bases, there was a span of 18 bases. Germline lookup yields CDR1 MNHEY and CDR2 SMNVEV (reference sequence). CDR3 DNA: TGTGCCAGCAGTACGCTCCAGGGTGTTGAGGAGACCCAGTACTTC. Translated: CASSTLQGVEETQYF.

This clonotype was observed a single time. Just one base apart from a much larger clone, this may be a read error. This chain joins TRBV7-2 and TRBJ2-7, with D possibly TRBD1 on 5 matching bases. The CDR3 runs 15 residues. Germline V gene data show CDR1 as SGHTA and CDR2 as FQGNSA. The CDR3 spells CVSSLERGLKNEQYF. CDR3 in DNA: TGTGTCAGCAGCTTAGAAAGGGGTTTGAAAAACGAGCAGTACTTC.

Only one count was recorded for this clonotype. This rearrangement joins TRBV19 to TRBJ2-2, with 7 bases lining up with TRBD1. This CDR3 has 16 amino acids. CDR1 and CDR2 from the germline V gene are LNHDA and SQIVND (reference sequence). Trimming removed 4 bases from V and 7 bases from J; junction bases left unmatched: 12. In nucleotides, the CDR3 is TGTGCCAGTAGTACCCCTCCCCAGGGGGTAATCGGGGAGCTGTTTTTT. It codes for CASSTPPQGVIGELFF.

The V and J genes are TRBV7-9 and TRBJ2-1; 9 bases match TRBD1. The trim removed 4 bases at V and 6 bases at J, leaving 13 bases unmatched. Germline assignment: CDR1 SEHNR and CDR2 FQNEAQ (reference sequence). CDR3 length: 17 amino acids. In DNA form, the CDR3 reads TGTGCCAGCAGCTCTCTCGTTAGGGACAGGGAGGCCAATGAGCAGTTCTTC. Protein sequence: CASSSLVRDREANEQFF.

V and J are TRBV9 and TRBJ2-5, with D unclear. Trimming removed 4 bases at V and 7 bases at J, with 5 bases between. CDR1 SGDLS and CDR2 YYNGEE come from the germline V gene. This CDR3 is 10 amino acids long. In DNA form, the CDR3 reads TGTGCCAGCAGCCCCGGGACCCAGTACTTC. Translated, it gives CASSPGTQYF.

The genes are TRBV2 and TRBJ2-4, with D uncertain. The V gene's germline CDR1 is SNHLY and CDR2 FYNNEI. The length of the CDR3 is 14 residues. V lost 10 bases to trimming and J lost 1 base, with 14 bases between them. The CDR3 DNA sequence: TGTGCCATAACACCCTCCCGGGCCAAAAACATTCAGTACTTC. Its protein product is CAITPSRAKNIQYF.